Presented here are 7 T cell receptor beta chains from one specimen sequenced in a study of cytomegalovirus exposure and HLA in healthy donors. PCR amplification relied on 60 Vbeta primers (plus 13 Jbeta primers). The method was immunoSEQ multiplex PCR; TCRdb's version includes in-frame clones alone and lacks a portion of them. The listing records 150,000 or so clones. Sequencing input: PBMCs. The receptors derive from a woman aged 45-65 years in good health and CMV-seronegative.

The CDR3 DNA reads TGTGCCAGCGGGACAGCGAACACCGGGGAGCTGTTTTTT. This translates into CASGTANTGELFF. The chain joins TRBV5-4 to TRBJ2-2; 7 nucleotides align to TRBD1. The CDR3 extends over 13 amino acids. CDR1 is SGHNT, CDR2 YYREEE, per germline (reference sequence). The J segment lost 0 bases and the V segment lost 7 bases, leaving 0 bases of the junction unmatched.

The CDR3 DNA reads TGTGCCAGCAGCCCCCCAGGGGCAGCCTACGAGCAGTACTTC. Its translation is CASSPPGAAYEQYF. The genes are TRBV9 and TRBJ2-7; possible D gene TRBD1, 6 bases. The germline CDR1 and CDR2 sequences are SGDLS and YYNGEE. V lost 4 bases and J lost 2, with 13 bases in between. The CDR3 runs 14 residues. Supplemented by reference TRBV9 and TRBJ2-7, the full variable domain reads DSGVTQTPKHLITATGQRVTLRCSPRSGDLSVYWYQQSLDQGLQFLIQYYNGEERAKGNILERFSAQQFPDLHSELNLSSLELGDSALYFCASSPPGAAYEQYFGPGTRLTVT.

The CDR3 protein is CAIQGMGREKSYEQYF. DNA for the CDR3: TGTGCCATACAGGGAATGGGGAGGGAGAAATCCTACGAGCAGTACTTC. The genes are TRBV10-3 and TRBJ2-7; a weak D match, TRBD2 (7 bases). CDR3 length: 16 amino acids. V lost 9 bases and J 1 base, leaving 22 bases between the germline ends. Germline V CDR1 and CDR2: ENHRY, SYGVKD.

The chain has TRBV18 and TRBJ2-2, with 10 bases identical to TRBD1. V was clipped by 3 bases and J by 3 bases; unmatched bases: 4. Per the germline V gene, CDR1 is KGHSH and CDR2 is LQKENI. The CDR3 totals 16 residues. The CDR3: CASSPPGQGHTGELFF. Here the CDR3 DNA reads TGTGCCAGCTCACCCCCGGGACAGGGGCACACCGGGGAGCTGTTTTTT. Full variable domain (rest looked up from reference TRBV18 and TRBJ2-2): NAGVMQNPRHLVRRRGQEARLRCSPMKGHSHVYWYRQLPEEGLKFMVYLQKENIIDESGMPKERFSAEFPKEGPSILRIQQVVRGDSAAYFCASSPPGQGHTGELFFGEGSRLTVL.

The chain carries TRBV10-3 and TRBJ1-2; TRBD1 aligns across 8 bases. Germline CDR1 and CDR2: ENHRY and SYGVKD. The CDR3 sequence is 12 residues long. Unmatched junction bases numbered 7, after V lost 10 bases and J lost 6 bases. The CDR3 sequence: CASSGQGDGYTF. CDR3 sequence (DNA): TGTGCCAGCTCCGGACAGGGTGATGGCTACACCTTC.

The rearrangement joins TRBV7-2 to TRBJ2-2; D call uncertain. The CDR3 extends over 15 amino acids. Germline-derived CDR1 and CDR2 are SGHTA and FQGNSA. Trimming cost V 2 bases and J 0 bases, with 7 bases left between them. The CDR3 is CASSLRSTNTGELFF. Here the CDR3 DNA reads TGTGCCAGCAGCTTACGTTCTACGAACACCGGGGAGCTGTTTTTT.

The J gene is TRBJ1-1, the V gene TRBV30; D is perhaps TRBD1 (6 bases). The germline V gene has CDR1 GTSNPN and CDR2 SVGIG (reference sequence). This CDR3 is 13 amino acids long. Trimming pared 5 bases from V and 4 bases from J, leaving 14 bases between. As DNA, the CDR3 is TGTGCCTGGGGCTTACAGGGTGGCACTGAAGCTTTCTTT. This encodes CAWGLQGGTEAFF.